This T cell receptor beta chain was recovered during a study of blood T cell repertoires in COVID-19. This CDR3 contains 11 residues. The germline V gene has CDR1 GTSNPN and CDR2 SVGIG (reference sequence). Losses at the gene ends were 2 bases for V and 6 bases for J; bases not matched to a gene: 1. Per the original data handling: From reference gene primer amplification, estimates of nucleated cell counts were derived. The assay was immunoSEQ multiplex PCR, and TCRdb's table has in-frame clones only and misses some. D and trimming come from the DNA, and the V and J calls and clone size come from that table. Here the sample spans about 160,000 clones, roughly 80% being singletons.

The source material was peripheral blood. V usage is TRBV30 and J usage is TRBJ2-7; 7 nucleotides agree with TRBD1. This sequence originates from a man between 60 and 70 years old with acute or convalescent COVID-19. Here the CDR3 reads CAWSSGGEQYF. DNA of the CDR3: TGTGCCTGGAGTTCAGGGGGCGAGCAGTACTTC.